The entry below gives a single T cell receptor (beta chain) sequence along with its context. The CDR3 loop spans 15 amino acids. Per the germline V gene, CDR1 is LNHDA and CDR2 is SQIVND (reference sequence). The trim removed 6 bases at V and 6 bases at J, leaving 11 bases unmatched. The source of the sample is a study of memory CD4+ T cells and cytomegalovirus serostatus. The method was immunoSEQ multiplex PCR; TCRdb's version includes in-frame clones alone and lacks a portion of them. The sample shows around 50,000 clones, around 80% of them seen only once. The sort gate was single viable CD3+CD4+CD8-CD45RO+ cells for memory CD4+ T cells.

The V and J genes are TRBV19 and TRBJ1-1; TRBD1 matches 9 bases. The sample comprised memory CD4+ T cells from blood. The TCR sequence derives from an adult in good health and CMV-seronegative. Here the CDR3 reads CASRAERDRASEAFF. For the CDR3, the DNA is TGTGCCAGTAGGGCCGAAAGGGACAGGGCTTCTGAAGCTTTCTTT.